Given below is one T cell receptor beta chain in context. It lacks a known antigen. The record has no base qualities; no much larger clone is one base away. The data originate from a study of cytomegalovirus exposure and HLA in healthy donors (dated by TCRdb to 2017 to 2019). In the study overall: According to a later analysis, the 120 or so validation repertoires were produced on the same platform as the 666 repertoires of the first cohort. In addition to the first cohort of 666 subjects, a separate validation cohort of about 120 different subjects was used. The study aimed to test whether signatures of past pathogen exposure could be identified by cataloging public T cell receptors. High-throughput TCR immunosequencing, statistical association of individual TCRs with disease status, and machine learning were combined to predict cytomegalovirus infection status. Beyond this particular receptor, the publication reports: Subsequent analysis determined that TCRs grouped into clusters in the first cohort also showed a tendency toward co-occurrence across the 120 validation repertoires, and roughly 95% of cluster scores exceeded 0. The classifier was reported to diagnose cytomegalovirus status with high specificity and sensitivity in both the original cohort and the validation cohort. According to the authors, the approach could potentially be generalized to other disease states and immunological phenotypes. In the study, some 160 TCR beta chains were listed as associated with cytomegalovirus. Most TCR sequences were observed very rarely across donors, whereas some public TCRs were present in many individuals. All 120 or so repertoires were used to score co-occurrence in the validation cohort in a later analysis, because that analysis had no HLA typing for the cohort. In vitro tests confirmed that a few of the cytomegalovirus-associated TCR beta chains recognize cytomegalovirus antigens.

Receptor libraries were prepared by the immunoSEQ multiplex PCR assay. In the paper's pipeline: To diagnose cytomegalovirus status from the catalog of TCR beta chain sequences, a statistical classification framework was built. Imported from immuneACCESS, the table was reduced by TCRdb to in-frame sequences with V and J called. These copies leave out some clones; in studies compared against another copy, an unresolved V gene accounts for under half, and the cause of the remainder is not known. The V and J calls and clone size come from that table; D and trimming were worked out from the DNA. The sample table contains 150,000 to 160,000 clones; only one count was recorded for approximately 86% of them. 20% to 25% of the sample lies in the top ten. The germline V gene (reference sequence) specifies GTSNPN as CDR1 and SVGIG as CDR2. V and J are truncated by 8 bases and 6 bases respectively, leaving an intervening sequence of 13 bases. Its CDR3 holds 11 amino acids, cysteine through phenylalanine. The read is trimmed to its CDR3 DNA, 33 bases read in frame from base 1.

Separate from the roughly 700-subject first cohort, the validation cohort of 90 to 150 subjects was the group to which the donors belonged. Sequenced: PBMCs. Rearrangement joined TRBV30 to TRBJ1-1; TRBD1 could be the D gene, as 5 bases match. The source of this sequence is a man aged 18 to 30 in good health and CMV-seropositive. The nucleotide sequence is TGTGCCATGCAGGGATTCGCTGAAGCTTTCTTT. Its product reads: CAMQGFAEAFF.